This T cell receptor (beta chain) was retrieved from a study of graft-versus-host responses after intestinal transplantation. Across the study: Multivisceral, liver-intestinal, or isolated intestinal grafts went to recipients.

As concerns this clone: The antigen remains undetermined.

Overall study findings and caveats: After transplant, early declines in HvG clones were associated with peak levels of circulating GvH clones. GvH clones were found in recipient marrow; some appeared first in ileum or blood.

TCRdb's table, derived via immunoSEQ multiplex PCR, lists solely in-frame clones and lacks some. This table holds some 86,000 clones, 88% found once. The sequences come from unstimulated CD4+ T cells sorted from spleen or lymph node cells, collected before transplant. The receptor was isolated from a human donor who was the organ donor for an intestinal transplant.

The CDR3 reads CASSQAGTSAYNEQFF. CDR3 in DNA: TGTGCCAGCAGCCAGGCCGGGACTAGCGCGTACAATGAGCAGTTCTTC. J is TRBJ2-1 and V is TRBV4-2; 10 nucleotides match TRBD2. V lost 3 bases, J lost 4 bases, and 6 bases stayed unmatched. CDR1 LGHNA and CDR2 YNFKEQ come from the germline V gene. CDR3 length: 16 residues.